Listed here are 25 T cell receptor beta chains from one sample, sequenced in a study of OX40 agonist ivuxolimab in advanced cancers. The method was immunoSEQ multiplex PCR; TCRdb's version includes in-frame clones alone and lacks a portion of them. The repertoire consists of around 65,000 clones, with approximately 90% occurring once and the leading ten covering roughly 0.27%. Sample: CD4+ or CD8+ T cells sorted from blood, taken in a trial of the OX40 agonist ivuxolimab. The receptors were gathered from an adult with an advanced solid tumor such as melanoma, head and neck, liver or kidney cancer.

In this sample, this clone turned up once. J is TRBJ2-7 and V is TRBV5-1; 12 bases line up with TRBD2. The V segment lost 1 base and the J segment 3 bases; nucleotides outside the gene matches: 2. This CDR3 region has 15 residues. In germline, CDR1 is SGHRS, CDR2 YFSETQ. CDR3 in amino acids: CASSLSTSGSYEQYF. CDR3 in DNA: TGCGCCAGCAGCTTGTCGACTAGCGGGAGCTACGAGCAGTACTTC.

This chain joins TRBV14 and TRBJ2-2, with no clear D. Per the germline V gene, CDR1 is SGHDN and CDR2 is FVKESK. The V and J ends lost 0 bases and 6 bases respectively, with 8 bases between them. This CDR3 has 14 residues. In DNA, the CDR3 is TGTGCCAGCAGCCAAGATGGGGTCGCCGGGGAGCTGTTTTTT. It yields the protein CASSQDGVAGELFF.

This sequence joins TRBV6-6 and TRBJ2-3; 8 nucleotides agree with TRBD2. The V gene end was trimmed by 6 bases and the J gene end by 3 bases; junction bases not matched to a gene: 2. Germline V CDR1 and CDR2: MNHNY, SVGAGI (reference sequence). The CDR3 is 13 residues long. DNA for the CDR3: TGTGCCAGCAGGACGGGGGGGACAGATACGCAGTATTTT. The encoded protein is CASRTGGTDTQYF.

The chain joins TRBV9 to TRBJ1-5; possible D gene TRBD1, 6 bases. Trimming took off 0 bases at V and 6 bases at J, with 10 bases between the two ends. Germline values: CDR1 SGDLS, CDR2 YYNGEE. The CDR3 consists of 14 residues. For the CDR3, the DNA is TGTGCCAGCAGCGTAGCAGGGGAGGGTCAGCCCCAGCATTTT. Translation: CASSVAGEGQPQHF.

The CDR3 region is CASGRLAGGVSGTYNEQFF. For the CDR3, the DNA is TGCGCCAGCGGGAGACTAGCGGGAGGGGTTAGCGGGACCTACAATGAGCAGTTCTTC. This sequence joins TRBV5-1 and TRBJ2-1; 14 nucleotides align to TRBD2. Germline assignment: CDR1 SGHRS and CDR2 YFSETQ. The CDR3 covers 19 residues. The V segment lost 7 bases and the J segment 2 bases; nucleotides outside the gene matches: 14.

This chain links TRBV19 with TRBJ2-7; a possible D gene is TRBD2 (6 bases). Germline CDR1 LNHDA, CDR2 SQIVND (reference sequence). The germline V and J ends were trimmed by 3 bases and 4 bases, with 13 bases remaining between them. This CDR3 region has 14 residues. CDR3 sequence (DNA): TGTGCCAGTAGTATGCGGGGTCTCGGGTACGAGCAGTACTTC. Amino acid sequence: CASSMRGLGYEQYF.

This chain's CDR3 is CAWEIRAGYEQYF. The DNA for the CDR3 is TGTGCCTGGGAGATTAGAGCGGGCTACGAGCAGTACTTC. The chain employs TRBV30 and TRBJ2-7, with a possible D match to TRBD2 (6 bases). The germline gives CDR1 GTSNPN, CDR2 SVGIG (reference sequence). With 5 bases removed from V and 3 bases from J, the gap between germline ends came to 14 bases. CDR3 length equals 13 residues.

The genes are TRBV28 and TRBJ2-1; 11 bases line up with TRBD2. This CDR3 comprises 15 residues. The germline V gene has CDR1 MDHEN and CDR2 SYDVKM. V gave up 6 bases and J gave up 6 bases; unmatched junction bases: 7. CDR3 nucleotides: TGTGCCAGCAGGAGTAGCGGGAGGGCACTCAATGAGCAGTTCTTC. This codes for CASRSSGRALNEQFF.

The J gene is TRBJ1-1, the V gene TRBV6-4; TRBD1 aligns across 7 bases. The germline CDR1 and CDR2 sequences are MRHNA and SNTAGT. V gave up 9 bases and J gave up 4 bases; unmatched junction bases: 8. This CDR3 spans 13 amino acids. The DNA of the CDR3 is TGTGCCAGTAGCGAGGGGGCTAGCACTGAAGCTTTCTTT. It is translated as CASSEGASTEAFF.

This clone showed up just once. The rearrangement uses TRBV7-2 and TRBJ2-3; no clear D gene. This CDR3 comprises 13 residues. The germline V and J ends were trimmed by 3 bases and 2 bases, with 6 bases remaining between them. Germline loops: CDR1 SGHTA, CDR2 FQGNSA. The chain's CDR3 is CASSLGYTDTQYF. The CDR3 DNA is TGTGCCAGCAGCTTGGGATACACAGATACGCAGTATTTT.

J is TRBJ2-1 and V is TRBV19, with 7 bases that match TRBD2. The V and J ends lost 6 bases and 5 bases, in that order; junction bases with no gene match: 16. Germline assignment: CDR1 LNHDA and CDR2 SQIVND (reference sequence). This CDR3 has 17 residues. This CDR3 reads CASRKSTLAALNNEQFF. The CDR3, as DNA: TGTGCCAGTAGGAAAAGTACCCTAGCGGCCCTTAACAATGAGCAGTTCTTC. Full variable domain (remainder filled in from reference TRBV19 and TRBJ2-1): DGGITQSPKYLFRKEGQNVTLSCEQNLNHDAMYWYRQDPGQGLRLIYYSQIVNDFQKGDIAEGYSVSREKKESFPLTVTSAQKNPTAFYLCASRKSTLAALNNEQFFGPGTRLTVL.

In this sample, this clone turned up once. The V gene is TRBV10-1, the J gene TRBJ2-3; D not certain. The ends were cut back, 0 bases at V and 5 bases at J, with 15 bases in the middle. Germline V gives CDR1 WNHNN, CDR2 SYGVQD (reference sequence). The CDR3 extends over 16 amino acids. DNA of the CDR3: TGCGCCAGCAGTGAGTCTCGTGGTTCCACGGGAGATACGCAGTATTTT. Its translation is CASSESRGSTGDTQYF.

The chain carries TRBV6-5 and TRBJ2-1; D not certain. This CDR3 is 15 amino acids long. V was shortened by 4 bases and J by 1 base, with 11 bases between the two germline ends. Germline V gene lookup returns CDR1 MNHEY and CDR2 SVGAGI. CDR3 loop: CASSSDGRSYNEQFF. The DNA for the CDR3 is TGTGCCAGCAGTTCGGACGGCAGATCCTACAATGAGCAGTTCTTC.

This clone was seen once. The chain is built from TRBV6-5 and TRBJ1-3, with a possible D match to TRBD1 (6 bases). The germline V gene has CDR1 MNHEY and CDR2 SVGAGI. The CDR3 has 15 amino acids. The V end lost 2 bases, the J end lost 4 bases, and 12 bases lay between the germline ends. CDR3: CASSYEGVIGNTIYF. CDR3 in DNA: TGTGCCAGCAGTTACGAGGGGGTAATCGGAAACACCATATATTTT.

The rearrangement joins TRBV4-1 to TRBJ1-3, with D maybe TRBD1 (5 bases). V was clipped by 4 bases and J by 1 base, with 11 bases between them. Per germline, CDR1 MGHRA and CDR2 YSYEKL. The CDR3 totals 15 residues. CDR3 coding DNA: TGCGCCAGCAGCCCTCCGGGGGTTTCTGGAAACACCATATATTTT. Its translation is CASSPPGVSGNTIYF.

The rearrangement uses TRBV9 and TRBJ2-1; 8 bases fit TRBD2. The CDR3 loop spans 15 amino acids. Trimming took 0 bases from V and 4 from J; bases not matched to a gene: 3. The germline V gene has CDR1 SGDLS and CDR2 YYNGEE. The CDR3 DNA is TGTGCCAGCAGCGTAGCGGGAGGGCCATACAATGAGCAGTTCTTC. Amino acid sequence: CASSVAGGPYNEQFF.

This sequence joins TRBV9 and TRBJ1-3, with a tentative D call TRBD1 (5 bases). Germline assignment: CDR1 SGDLS and CDR2 YYNGEE. V gave up 0 bases and J gave up 0 bases, with 10 bases separating them. This CDR3 is built from 16 residues. Here the CDR3 reads CASSVVGGNSGNTIYF. Written as DNA, the CDR3 is TGTGCCAGCAGCGTAGTGGGGGGAAACTCTGGAAACACCATATATTTT.

In its sample, this clone was seen once. The rearrangement uses TRBV7-6 and TRBJ1-3; 12 positions agree with TRBD1. The CDR3 loop spans 17 amino acids. Germline V CDR1 and CDR2: SGHVS, FNYEAQ. Unmatched junction bases numbered 6, after V lost 3 bases and J lost 3 bases. Here the CDR3 DNA reads TGTGCCAGCAGCTTCTTGGGACAGGGGGCACTTGGAAACACCATATATTTT. This sequence encodes CASSFLGQGALGNTIYF. The full variable domain, completed using reference TRBV7-6 and TRBJ1-3, is GAGVSQSPRYKVTKRGQDVALRCDPISGHVSLYWYRQALGQGPEFLTYFNYEAQQDKSGLPNDRFSAERPEGSISTLTIQRTEQRDSAMYRCASSFLGQGALGNTIYFGEGSWLTVV.

This clone was recorded only once. The chain is built from TRBV11-2 and TRBJ2-1; the match to TRBD2 covers 9 bases. J gave up 5 bases and V 1 base, and 6 bases lay outside the gene matches. The CDR3 is made up of 16 amino acids. Germline V lookup: CDR1 SGHAT, CDR2 FQNNGV. The CDR3 DNA is TGTGCCAGCAGCTTAGTTAGCGGGAGTTCCCACAATGAGCAGTTCTTC. Protein product: CASSLVSGSSHNEQFF.

The gene calls are TRBV12-5 and TRBJ2-3, with D unclear. Trimming took off 1 base at V and 0 bases at J, with 14 bases between the two ends. This CDR3 contains 17 residues. The germline CDR1 and CDR2 sequences are LGHNT and FRNRAP. The CDR3 DNA follows: TGTGCTAGTGGTTTGGGAAGTGGCGGCCAGAGCACAGATACGCAGTATTTT. Amino acids: CASGLGSGGQSTDTQYF. The full variable domain, completed using reference TRBV12-5 and TRBJ2-3, is DARVTQTPRHKVTEMGQEVTMRCQPILGHNTVFWYRQTMMQGLELLAYFRNRAPLDDSGMPKDRFSAEMPDATLATLKIQPSEPRDSAVYFCASGLGSGGQSTDTQYFGPGTRLTVL.

The chain couples TRBV4-1 to TRBJ2-1; 9 bases are a match to TRBD2. Trimming at V came to 4 bases and at J to 0 bases, leaving 4 bases not matched to a gene. The CDR3 totals 16 residues. Germline V lookup: CDR1 MGHRA, CDR2 YSYEKL. The CDR3 bases are TGCGCCAGCAGCCCCGGACTAGCGACCTCCTACAATGAGCAGTTCTTC. It codes for CASSPGLATSYNEQFF.

The chain uses TRBV6-6 and TRBJ2-7, with 11 bases aligning to TRBD1. Germline V lookup: CDR1 MNHNY, CDR2 SVGAGI (reference sequence). There are 16 residues in the CDR3. V lost 0 bases, J lost 5 bases, and 6 bases stayed unmatched. The CDR3 region is CASSYSKGQGGNEQYF. The CDR3 region has the DNA TGTGCCAGCAGTTACTCGAAGGGACAGGGGGGAAACGAGCAGTACTTC.

The chain recombines TRBV6-5 with TRBJ2-3; D possibly uses TRBD1 or TRBD2 (7 bases each). With 1 base removed from V and 3 bases from J, the gap between germline ends came to 11 bases. The length of the CDR3 is 15 residues. Germline V gene sequence: CDR1 MNHEY, CDR2 SVGAGI. The CDR3 spells CASSYFRGGTDTQYF. The CDR3 DNA reads as TGTGCCAGCAGTTACTTCAGGGGGGGGACAGATACGCAGTATTTT.

The rearrangement joins TRBV20-1 to TRBJ1-1, with D uncertain. The V gene's germline CDR1 is DFQATT and CDR2 SNEGSKA (reference sequence). V was pared by 2 bases and J by 6 bases, with 7 bases between. The CDR3 is made up of 11 amino acids. The CDR3 nucleotides read TGCAGTGCTAGATCCGGGGCTGAAGCTTTCTTT. As protein: CSARSGAEAFF.

This rearrangement joins TRBV2 to TRBJ2-1; the D is unclear. Trimming removed 0 bases at V and 8 bases at J, with 8 bases between. CDR1 and CDR2 (germline): SNHLY, FYNNEI. The CDR3 spans 13 residues. The CDR3: CASSEALVDEQFF. The CDR3, as DNA: TGTGCCAGCAGTGAAGCGCTAGTGGATGAGCAGTTCTTC. The entire variable domain, with the rest obtained from reference TRBV2 and TRBJ2-1, is as follows: EPEVTQTPSHQVTQMGQEVILRCVPISNHLYFYWYRQILGQKVEFLVSFYNNEISEKSEIFDDQFSVERPDGSNFTLKIRSTKLEDSAMYFCASSEALVDEQFFGPGTRLTVL.